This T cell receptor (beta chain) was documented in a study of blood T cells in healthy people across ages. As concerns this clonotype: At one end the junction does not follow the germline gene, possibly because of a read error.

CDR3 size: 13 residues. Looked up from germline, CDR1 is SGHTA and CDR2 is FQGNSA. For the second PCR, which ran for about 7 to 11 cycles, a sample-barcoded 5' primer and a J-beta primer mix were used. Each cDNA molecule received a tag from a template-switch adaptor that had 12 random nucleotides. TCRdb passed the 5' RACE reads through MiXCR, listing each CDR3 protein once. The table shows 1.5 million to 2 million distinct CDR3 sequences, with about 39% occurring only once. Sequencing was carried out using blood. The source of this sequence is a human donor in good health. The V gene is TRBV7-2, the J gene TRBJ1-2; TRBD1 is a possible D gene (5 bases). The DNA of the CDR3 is TGTGACAGCAGCTTAGAAGGGGACTATGGCTACACCTTC. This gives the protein CDSSLEGDYGYTF.